The 11 T cell receptor beta chains presented below share a single source sample, sequenced in a study of cytomegalovirus exposure and HLA in healthy donors. It was with 60 Vbeta and 13 Jbeta primers that the PCR ran. Measured with immunoSEQ multiplex PCR; TCRdb has only the in-frame clones, and not every one. The sample includes 150,000 to 200,000 clones, around 78% of them seen just once. The sample taken for sequencing was PBMCs. These receptors were taken from a woman aged 40 to 50 in good health and CMV-seronegative.

This chain joins TRBV2 and TRBJ1-1; 7 nucleotides agree with TRBD1. The V and J ends lost 7 bases and 2 bases, in that order; junction bases with no gene match: 7. Germline V gene sequence: CDR1 SNHLY, CDR2 FYNNEI. CDR3 size: 14 residues. In DNA form, the CDR3 reads TGTGCCAGCACCCTGGGACAGATAAACACTGAAGCTTTCTTT. Residues: CASTLGQINTEAFF.

In regard to this clone: The same CDR3 also results from other DNA sequences found in this sample. The chain links TRBV6-1 to TRBJ2-5, with D perhaps TRBD1 (5 bases). CDR1 and CDR2 from the germline V gene are MNHNS and SASEGT. The length of the CDR3 is 14 residues. V gave up 3 bases and J gave up 2 bases, with 10 bases separating them. The DNA for the CDR3 is TGTGCCAGCAGTGAGCAGGGCCCTCAAGAGACCCAGTACTTC. This encodes CASSEQGPQETQYF.

The rearrangement links TRBV6-5 to TRBJ2-3; D is unclear. The germline V gene encodes CDR1 MNHEY and CDR2 SVGAGI. The CDR3 is 13 amino acids. V shed 0 bases and J shed 10 bases, with 11 bases lying between them. CDR3 region: CASSYSARRPQYF. CDR3 coding DNA: TGTGCCAGCAGTTACTCTGCCCGGCGGCCGCAGTATTTT.

This chain connects TRBV19 to TRBJ1-2; D perhaps matches TRBD1 (6 bases). The V and J ends lost 8 bases and 8 bases respectively, with 30 bases between them. The length of the CDR3 is 17 residues. The germline V gene has CDR1 LNHDA and CDR2 SQIVND (reference sequence). CDR3 sequence (DNA): TGTGCCAGTTCCCGGGGAGGGGCAGGGGTTGAACTATGGGGCTACACCTTC. Its translation is CASSRGGAGVELWGYTF.

V usage is TRBV5-1 and J usage is TRBJ2-5; no clear D. Germline V CDR1 and CDR2: SGHRS, YFSETQ. V was cut by 0 bases and J by 2 bases, with 11 bases left in between. This CDR3 has 15 amino acids. CDR3: CASSLVSVDQETQYF. The CDR3 DNA reads TGCGCCAGCAGCTTGGTATCGGTCGATCAAGAGACCCAGTACTTC.

The chain carries TRBV28 and TRBJ2-1, with 11 nucleotides matching TRBD2. Trimming at V came to 3 bases and at J to 5 bases, leaving 6 bases not matched to a gene. Germline loops: CDR1 MDHEN, CDR2 SYDVKM. This CDR3 has 16 amino acids. The CDR3 region has the DNA TGTGCCAGCAGTTTGTCACTAGCGGGAGCCAACAATGAGCAGTTCTTC. This gives the protein CASSLSLAGANNEQFF.

The chain combines TRBV5-1 with TRBJ2-1; D remains ambiguous. The CDR3 extends over 13 amino acids. V lost 1 base and J lost 10, with 12 bases in between. Germline V gene data show CDR1 as SGHRS and CDR2 as YFSETQ. This CDR3 is CASSLPPRREQFF. The CDR3 nucleotides read TGCGCCAGCAGCTTGCCCCCTAGGCGGGAGCAGTTCTTC. Using reference TRBV5-1 and TRBJ2-1 for the parts outside the CDR3, the full variable domain is KAGVTQTPRYLIKTRGQQVTLSCSPISGHRSVSWYQQTPGQGLQFLFEYFSETQRNKGNFPGRFSGRQFSNSRSEMNVSTLELGDSALYLCASSLPPRREQFFGPGTRLTVL.

The chain joins TRBV6-1 to TRBJ2-7; 7 nucleotides match TRBD1. The CDR3 is 16 amino acids. CDR1 is MNHNS and CDR2 is SASEGT in the germline V gene. The V segment lost 6 bases and the J segment 2 bases; nucleotides outside the gene matches: 13. The DNA for the CDR3 is TGTGCCAGCAGCGAACACAACAGGGGTGACCCCTACGAGCAGTACTTC. Translating gives CASSEHNRGDPYEQYF.

The chain uses TRBV5-1 and TRBJ1-2; 7 bases fit TRBD1. This CDR3 has 15 residues. With 4 bases clipped from V and 4 bases from J, the junction kept 10 bases outside the gene matches. Germline V gene sequence: CDR1 SGHRS, CDR2 YFSETQ. The CDR3 DNA is TGCGCCAGCAGCCCTGGGACAGCCGCTTCCTATGGCTACACCTTC. This gives the protein CASSPGTAASYGYTF.

The rearrangement links TRBV27 to TRBJ2-7; D uncertain. Germline V gene lookup returns CDR1 MNHEY and CDR2 SMNVEV (reference sequence). Trimming shortened V by 0 bases and J by 3 bases, and 6 bases separated the two germline ends. The CDR3 spans 13 residues. CDR3 protein: CASSLSRLYEQYF. The CDR3 nucleotides read TGTGCCAGCAGTTTATCGAGGCTCTACGAGCAGTACTTC.

This sequence joins TRBV30 and TRBJ1-6; 7 bases match TRBD1. Germline-derived CDR1 and CDR2 are GTSNPN and SVGIG (reference sequence). V trimming: 0 bases; J trimming: 7 bases; junction bases outside the gene matches: 6. The CDR3 consists of 15 residues. For the CDR3, the DNA is TGTGCCTGGAGTGTGGGACAGCCCCGGAATTCACCCCTCCACTTT. Protein sequence: CAWSVGQPRNSPLHF.